Below are 10 T cell receptor beta chains sequenced from a single sample in a study of T cell responses to AZD1222 COVID-19 vaccine. The method was immunoSEQ multiplex PCR; TCRdb's version includes in-frame clones alone and lacks a portion of them. This table has more than 85,000 clones, roughly nine tenths appearing once. Sequenced here: peripheral blood, sampled on day 0 of AZD1222 vaccination. These receptors were taken from an adult in good health.

V is TRBV9 and J is TRBJ2-7; 8 positions agree with TRBD2. This CDR3 is built from 14 residues. J was trimmed by 5 bases and V by 4 bases; bases with no gene match: 8. Germline lookup yields CDR1 SGDLS and CDR2 YYNGEE. The CDR3 DNA sequence: TGTGCCAGCAGCTTGCGGGGGGCCCGAAACGAGCAGTACTTC. This translates into CASSLRGARNEQYF.

This clone was recorded only once. J is TRBJ2-3 and V is TRBV3-1 (or the pseudogene TRBV3-2); 9 bases are shared with TRBD1. This CDR3 is 16 amino acids long. Germline trimming cut 5 bases from V and 1 base from J; bases unmatched to any gene: 7. Germline V CDR1 and CDR2: LGHDT, YNNKEL (reference sequence). The DNA of the CDR3 is TGTGCCAGCAGCTTACAGGGGGCCAGGGGCACAGATACGCAGTATTTT. Translation gives CASSLQGARGTDTQYF.

The V gene is TRBV5-1, the J gene TRBJ2-2; either TRBD1 or TRBD2 may fit D (6 bases each). Germline V lookup: CDR1 SGHRS, CDR2 YFSETQ. The CDR3 is 15 amino acids. V was trimmed by 4 bases and J by 4 bases, leaving 14 bases between them. The CDR3 sequence: CASSPGGRLTGELFF. Written as DNA, the CDR3 is TGCGCCAGCAGCCCCGGGGGCAGGCTCACCGGGGAGCTGTTTTTT. The whole variable domain, filled in from reference TRBV5-1 and TRBJ2-2, reads KAGVTQTPRYLIKTRGQQVTLSCSPISGHRSVSWYQQTPGQGLQFLFEYFSETQRNKGNFPGRFSGRQFSNSRSEMNVSTLELGDSALYLCASSPGGRLTGELFFGEGSRLTVL.

The J gene is TRBJ1-5, the V gene TRBV13; 8 nucleotides match TRBD1. Germline lookup yields CDR1 PRHDT and CDR2 FYEKMQ (reference sequence). The CDR3 has 13 residues. The junction had 3 bases not matched to a gene; V was cut back by 0 bases and J by 11 bases. The CDR3 spells CASSLGRDRTQHF. The CDR3 DNA reads TGTGCCAGCAGCTTAGGCAGGGACAGGACCCAGCATTTT.

V and J are TRBV7-3 and TRBJ1-1; 7 bases are shared with TRBD1. Losses at the gene ends were 0 bases for V and 5 bases for J; bases not matched to a gene: 3. The CDR3 has 14 amino acids. Per germline, CDR1 SGHTA and CDR2 FQGTGA. For the CDR3, the DNA is TGTGCCAGCAGCTTAACAGGGGGCAGGACTGAAGCTTTCTTT. It yields the protein CASSLTGGRTEAFF.

This chain links TRBV9 with TRBJ2-3; 14 positions agree with TRBD2. Per germline, CDR1 SGDLS and CDR2 YYNGEE. The CDR3 runs 18 residues. With 4 bases clipped from V and 1 base from J, the junction kept 8 bases outside the gene matches. The CDR3: CASSRRTSGGRGTDTQYF. As DNA, the CDR3 is TGTGCCAGCAGCAGAAGGACTAGCGGGGGGCGGGGCACAGATACGCAGTATTTT. Complete variable domain (other parts from reference TRBV9 and TRBJ2-3): DSGVTQTPKHLITATGQRVTLRCSPRSGDLSVYWYQQSLDQGLQFLIQYYNGEERAKGNILERFSAQQFPDLHSELNLSSLELGDSALYFCASSRRTSGGRGTDTQYFGPGTRLTVL.

This chain links TRBV5-6 with TRBJ1-2, with 8 bases lining up with TRBD1. The germline V gene encodes CDR1 SGHDT and CDR2 YYEEEE. The CDR3 runs 14 residues. V dropped 4 bases and J dropped 4; count of bases not matched to a gene: 6. As DNA, the CDR3 is TGTGCCAGCAGCCCAGGGGGCGCCTCCTATGGCTACACCTTC. Translating gives CASSPGGASYGYTF.

The J gene is TRBJ2-7, the V gene TRBV15; TRBD2 agrees at 7 bases. There are 15 residues in the CDR3. Germline CDR1 reads LNHNV; CDR2 reads YYDKDF (reference sequence). Unmatched junction bases numbered 2, after V lost 0 bases and J lost 0 bases. The CDR3 loop is CATSRERGSSYEQYF. The CDR3 nucleotides read TGTGCCACCAGCAGAGAGCGGGGGAGCTCCTACGAGCAGTACTTC.

This sequence joins TRBV11-3 and TRBJ2-7, with D possibly TRBD1 on 6 matching bases. The germline gives CDR1 SGHNT, CDR2 YENEEA. CDR3 size: 16 residues. Trimming stripped 5 bases from V and 3 bases from J, with 20 bases between. CDR3 bases: TGTGCCAGCAGCCCCAATCCTAGGACAGCCTACTACGAGCAGTACTTC. Its translation is CASSPNPRTAYYEQYF.

This clone appeared many times. V usage is TRBV28 and J usage is TRBJ2-1, with 14 bases aligning to TRBD2. The V and J ends lost 2 bases and 0 bases, in that order; junction bases with no gene match: 12. Germline V CDR1 and CDR2: MDHEN, SYDVKM. This CDR3 is built from 21 residues. CDR3 sequence reads: CASSLPLPGTSGRSSYNEQFF. For the CDR3, the DNA is TGTGCCAGCAGTTTACCCCTCCCCGGGACTAGCGGGAGATCCTCCTACAATGAGCAGTTCTTC.